The clone carrying this TCR beta chain was picked up one time. These data are taken from a study of blood T cell repertoires in COVID-19. Study-level information: PBMCs, B-cell-depleted T cells, or T cells provided the cDNA or gDNA that made up the material.

The repertoire was sequenced with immunoSEQ multiplex PCR; TCRdb's copy has only in-frame clones and lacks some. This table has roughly 500,000 clones, nearly 90% appearing once. The CDR3 spans 14 residues. Germline CDR1 reads SGHNT; CDR2 reads YENEEA. Between the trimmed V and J ends, which lost 5 bases and 6 bases, there was a span of 13 bases. The chain uses TRBV11-3 and TRBJ1-4; unclear D gene. The sequence came from a man younger than 30 with COVID-19, enrolled during active disease. Sequencing was carried out using peripheral blood. CDR3: CASSAGLADEKLFF. CDR3 sequence (DNA): TGTGCCAGCAGCGCCGGCCTAGCGGATGAAAAACTGTTTTTT.